This T cell receptor beta chain was sequenced for a study of human thymus T cells. Note on this clone: Its matching antigen is unknown.

The assay was immunoSEQ multiplex PCR, and TCRdb's table has in-frame clones only and misses some. The table records more than 70,000 clones, around 96% of them present only once. General study findings and limits: Unrelated individuals reportedly shared highly overlapping thymic TCR repertoires. It looked as if thymic and blood repertoires used V and J genes in a biased way.

Thymus was obtained from resections taken during corrective heart surgery. Having surgery to correct congenital heart defects, healthy Finnish infants acted as the donors. The CDR3 consists of 14 residues. CDR1 and CDR2 (germline): SGHVS, FNYEAQ. V shed 1 base and J shed 5 bases, with 12 bases lying between them. The rearrangement joins TRBV7-6 to TRBJ2-7, with a tentative D call TRBD2 (6 bases). The clonotype was recovered from a boy younger than two with a congenital heart defect but otherwise immunologically healthy. Sequences were obtained from thymus tissue. CDR3: CASSLGGIVDEQYF. The CDR3 DNA reads TGTGCCAGCAGCTTAGGCGGGATCGTGGACGAGCAGTACTTC.